This is a list of T cell receptor beta chains from one sample in a study of shared clonotypes between healthy human individuals. The method was immunoSEQ multiplex PCR; TCRdb's version includes in-frame clones alone and lacks a portion of them. This table holds about 2 million clones, 95% found once. What was sequenced was naive CD4+ T cells sorted from blood. These receptors were obtained from a man younger than 30 in good health. The CDR3 runs from the conserved cysteine through the conserved F or W. The order of the fields is clone size, D gene, J gene, V gene, CDR3 protein, CDR3 DNA. D genes are given only for firm matches. Not all rows give a size; the values are once, few, many and, for expanded clones, a class.

clone size: .
D gene: TRBD1
J gene: TRBJ2-2
V gene: TRBV30
CDR3 protein: CAWSPDRGKLNTGELFF
CDR3 DNA: TGTGCCTGGAGTCCGGACAGGGGAAAGTTGAACACCGGGGAGCTGTTTTTT

clone size: .
D gene: TRBD1
J gene: TRBJ2-7
V gene: TRBV9
CDR3 protein: CASSVGGTGGYEQYF
CDR3 DNA: TGTGCCAGCAGCGTAGGCGGGACAGGGGGCTACGAGCAGTACTTC

clone size: .
D gene: TRBD2
J gene: TRBJ2-5
V gene: TRBV7-6
CDR3 protein: CASSLTGGETQYF
CDR3 DNA: TGTGCCAGCAGCCTAACCGGGGGGGAGACCCAGTACTTC

clone size: .
D gene: .
J gene: TRBJ2-5
V gene: TRBV9
CDR3 protein: CASSVEVGQETQYF
CDR3 DNA: TGTGCCAGCAGCGTAGAAGTAGGTCAAGAGACCCAGTACTTC

clone size: once
D gene: TRBD2
J gene: TRBJ2-1
V gene: TRBV7-3
CDR3 protein: CASSVTSGGWNEQFF
CDR3 DNA: TGTGCCAGCAGCGTGACTAGCGGGGGTTGGAATGAGCAGTTCTTC

clone size: .
D gene: .
J gene: TRBJ2-5
V gene: TRBV18
CDR3 protein: CASSPSRTVNGETQYF
CDR3 DNA: TGTGCCAGCTCACCGTCCCGGACAGTCAATGGGGAGACCCAGTACTTC

clone size: .
D gene: .
J gene: TRBJ2-2
V gene: TRBV7-2
CDR3 protein: CASSLDGSSYGELFF
CDR3 DNA: TGTGCCAGCAGCTTAGATGGTAGCTCCTACGGGGAGCTGTTTTTT

clone size: few
D gene: TRBD2
J gene: TRBJ2-1
V gene: TRBV7-9
CDR3 protein: CAIREVEQFF
CDR3 DNA: TGTGCCATACGGGAGGTTGAGCAGTTCTTC

clone size: once
D gene: .
J gene: TRBJ1-5
V gene: TRBV7-2
CDR3 protein: CASSIRYGDQPQHF
CDR3 DNA: TGTGCCAGCAGCATAAGGTACGGCGATCAGCCCCAGCATTTT

clone size: once
D gene: TRBD1
J gene: TRBJ1-5
V gene: TRBV28
CDR3 protein: CASSAQGWYNQPQHF
CDR3 DNA: TGTGCCAGCAGCGCACAGGGGTGGTACAATCAGCCCCAGCATTTT

clone size: .
D gene: .
J gene: TRBJ2-2
V gene: TRBV5-4
CDR3 protein: CATSRPGVGTGELFF
CDR3 DNA: TGTGCCACCTCCCGGCCCGGGGTCGGCACCGGGGAGCTGTTTTTT

clone size: .
D gene: .
J gene: TRBJ1-4
V gene: TRBV9
CDR3 protein: CASSVDPGGGEKLFF
CDR3 DNA: TGTGCCAGCAGCGTAGACCCCGGGGGTGGGGAAAAACTGTTTTTT

clone size: .
D gene: .
J gene: TRBJ2-3
V gene: TRBV12-5
CDR3 protein: CASVPERGSPDTDTQYF
CDR3 DNA: TGTGCTAGTGTTCCAGAACGGGGCAGCCCGGACACAGATACGCAGTATTTT

clone size: .
D gene: .
J gene: TRBJ1-2
V gene: TRBV5-4
CDR3 protein: CASSSDGGQTF
CDR3 DNA: TGTGCCAGCAGCTCGGACGGGGGTCAGACCTTC

clone size: .
D gene: .
J gene: TRBJ2-7
V gene: TRBV6-6
CDR3 protein: CASRGTTYEQYF
CDR3 DNA: TGTGCCAGCAGGGGGACCACCTACGAGCAGTACTTC

clone size: few
D gene: TRBD1
J gene: TRBJ1-6
V gene: TRBV30
CDR3 protein: CAWSVGQNNSPLHF
CDR3 DNA: TGTGCCTGGAGTGTGGGACAGAATAATTCACCCCTCCACTTT

clone size: .
D gene: TRBD1
J gene: TRBJ2-7
V gene: TRBV10-1
CDR3 protein: CASSARDSGYEQYF
CDR3 DNA: TGCGCCAGCAGTGCCCGGGACAGTGGTTACGAGCAGTACTTC

clone size: .
D gene: .
J gene: TRBJ2-5
V gene: TRBV10-3
CDR3 protein: CAISDRETQYF
CDR3 DNA: TGTGCCATCAGTGATCGAGAGACCCAGTACTTC

clone size: .
D gene: .
J gene: TRBJ1-2
V gene: TRBV10-3
CDR3 protein: CAISESSTERGYTF
CDR3 DNA: TGTGCCATCAGTGAGTCAAGCACCGAGAGGGGCTACACCTTC

clone size: .
D gene: .
J gene: TRBJ1-3
V gene: TRBV2
CDR3 protein: CASSYGQLSSGNTIYF
CDR3 DNA: TGTGCCAGCAGTTACGGACAGCTGAGCTCTGGAAACACCATATATTTT

clone size: .
D gene: TRBD1
J gene: TRBJ1-5
V gene: TRBV18
CDR3 protein: CASSPETGGRQPQHF
CDR3 DNA: TGTGCCAGCTCACCAGAGACAGGGGGCAGGCAGCCCCAGCATTTT

clone size: .
D gene: TRBD2
J gene: TRBJ2-5
V gene: TRBV30
CDR3 protein: CATTQSSGVQETQYF
CDR3 DNA: TGTGCCACCACCCAGAGTAGCGGGGTACAAGAGACCCAGTACTTC

clone size: .
D gene: .
J gene: TRBJ1-5
V gene: TRBV28
CDR3 protein: CASSIGTGHQPQHF
CDR3 DNA: TGTGCCAGCAGTATAGGGACCGGGCATCAGCCCCAGCATTTT

clone size: .
D gene: .
J gene: TRBJ2-5
V gene: TRBV11-2
CDR3 protein: CASSRVGVQIVETQYF
CDR3 DNA: TGTGCCAGCTCCCGAGTCGGGGTCCAGATCGTGGAGACCCAGTACTTC

clone size: .
D gene: TRBD2
J gene: TRBJ2-2
V gene: TRBV6-1
CDR3 protein: CAARRRGTNTGELFF
CDR3 DNA: TGTGCCGCACGGAGGCGGGGGACCAACACCGGGGAGCTGTTTTTT

clone size: few
D gene: TRBD1
J gene: TRBJ1-1
V gene: TRBV19
CDR3 protein: CASRTGRNTEAFF
CDR3 DNA: TGTGCCAGCCGGACAGGGAGGAACACTGAAGCTTTCTTT

clone size: .
D gene: TRBD2
J gene: TRBJ2-7
V gene: TRBV13
CDR3 protein: CASSSFGGRNSYEQYF
CDR3 DNA: TGTGCCAGCAGCTCTTTCGGGGGGAGGAACTCCTACGAGCAGTACTTC

clone size: few
D gene: TRBD1
J gene: TRBJ1-2
V gene: TRBV10-3
CDR3 protein: CAIMETGDGYTF
CDR3 DNA: TGTGCCATCATGGAGACAGGGGATGGCTACACCTTC

clone size: few
D gene: TRBD2
J gene: TRBJ2-7
V gene: TRBV6-6
CDR3 protein: CASSSSGGEGEQYF
CDR3 DNA: TGTGCCAGCAGCTCAAGCGGGGGGGAGGGTGAGCAGTACTTC

clone size: once
D gene: .
J gene: TRBJ1-6
V gene: TRBV7-8
CDR3 protein: CASSLIRGNSPLHF
CDR3 DNA: TGTGCCAGCAGCCTTATTCGGGGTAATTCACCCCTCCACTTT

clone size: .
D gene: .
J gene: TRBJ1-1
V gene: TRBV6-5
CDR3 protein: CASRAPGVNTEAFF
CDR3 DNA: TGTGCCAGCAGGGCCCCGGGGGTGAACACTGAAGCTTTCTTT

clone size: .
D gene: .
J gene: TRBJ1-1
V gene: TRBV6-5
CDR3 protein: CASSPRLANTEAFF
CDR3 DNA: TGTGCCAGCAGCCCAAGACTGGCGAACACTGAAGCTTTCTTT